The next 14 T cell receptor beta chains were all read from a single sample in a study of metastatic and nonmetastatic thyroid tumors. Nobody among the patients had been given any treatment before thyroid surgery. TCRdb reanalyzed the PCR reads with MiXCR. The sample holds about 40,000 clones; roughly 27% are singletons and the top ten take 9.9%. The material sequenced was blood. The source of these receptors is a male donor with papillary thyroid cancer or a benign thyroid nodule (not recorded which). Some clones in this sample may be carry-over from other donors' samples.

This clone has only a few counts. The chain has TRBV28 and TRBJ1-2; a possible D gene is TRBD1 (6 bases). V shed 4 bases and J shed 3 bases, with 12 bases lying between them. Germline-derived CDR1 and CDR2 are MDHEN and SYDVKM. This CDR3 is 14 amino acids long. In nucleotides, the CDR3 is TGTGCCAGCAGTTCCCCAGGGGATCACTATGGCTACACCTTC. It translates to CASSSPGDHYGYTF.

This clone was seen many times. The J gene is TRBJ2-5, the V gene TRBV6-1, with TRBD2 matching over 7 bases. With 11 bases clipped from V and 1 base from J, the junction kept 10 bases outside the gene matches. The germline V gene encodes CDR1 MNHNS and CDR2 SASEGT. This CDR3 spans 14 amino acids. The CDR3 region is CALHEASGQETQYF. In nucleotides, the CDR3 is TGTGCCCTTCACGAGGCTAGCGGCCAAGAGACCCAGTACTTC.

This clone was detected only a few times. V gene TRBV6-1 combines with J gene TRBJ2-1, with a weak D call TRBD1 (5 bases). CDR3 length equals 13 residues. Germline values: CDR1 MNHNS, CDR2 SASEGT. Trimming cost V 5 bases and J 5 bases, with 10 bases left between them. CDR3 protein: CASSPGAHNEQFF. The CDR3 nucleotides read TGTGCCAGCAGTCCTGGGGCCCACAATGAGCAGTTCTTC.

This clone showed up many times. Here the CDR3 reads CASSFQTANTEAFF. CDR3 in DNA: TGTGCCAGCAGTTTCCAGACAGCGAACACTGAAGCTTTCTTT. The J gene is TRBJ1-1, the V gene TRBV6-1, with a weak D call TRBD1 (5 bases). The CDR3 has 14 residues. CDR1 is MNHNS, CDR2 SASEGT, per germline. V lost 5 bases, J lost 1 base, and 11 bases lay in between.

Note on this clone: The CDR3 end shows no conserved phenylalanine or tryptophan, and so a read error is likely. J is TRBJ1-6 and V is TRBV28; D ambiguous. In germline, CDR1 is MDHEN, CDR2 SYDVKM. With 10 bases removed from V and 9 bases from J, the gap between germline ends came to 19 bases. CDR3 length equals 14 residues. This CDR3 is CATSRRIERSPLHI. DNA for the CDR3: TGTGCCACCAGCCGCAGGATCGAGCGTTCACCCCTCCACATT.

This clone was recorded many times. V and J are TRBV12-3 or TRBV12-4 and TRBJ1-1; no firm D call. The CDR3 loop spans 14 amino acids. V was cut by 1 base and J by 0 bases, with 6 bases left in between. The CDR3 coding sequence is TGTGCCAGCAGTTTAGTGTTGGTGAACACTGAAGCTTTCTTT. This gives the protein CASSLVLVNTEAFF.

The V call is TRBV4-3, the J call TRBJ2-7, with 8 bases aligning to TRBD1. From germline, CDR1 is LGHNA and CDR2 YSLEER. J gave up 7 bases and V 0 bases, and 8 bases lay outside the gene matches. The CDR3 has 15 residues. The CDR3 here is CASSQDLGRGREQYF. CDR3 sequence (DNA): TGCGCCAGCAGCCAAGATCTCGGCAGGGGGCGGGAGCAGTACTTC.

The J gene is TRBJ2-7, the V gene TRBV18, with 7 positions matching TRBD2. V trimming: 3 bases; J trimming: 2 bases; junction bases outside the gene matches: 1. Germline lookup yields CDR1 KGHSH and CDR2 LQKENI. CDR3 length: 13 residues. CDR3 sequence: CASSPGTTYEQYF. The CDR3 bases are TGTGCCAGCTCACCCGGGACTACCTACGAGCAGTACTTC.

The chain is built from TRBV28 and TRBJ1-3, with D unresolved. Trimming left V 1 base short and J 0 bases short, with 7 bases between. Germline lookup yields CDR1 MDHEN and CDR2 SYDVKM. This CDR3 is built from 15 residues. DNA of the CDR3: TGTGCCAGCAGTTTATCTGGCAGCTCTGGAAACACCATATATTTT. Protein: CASSLSGSSGNTIYF.

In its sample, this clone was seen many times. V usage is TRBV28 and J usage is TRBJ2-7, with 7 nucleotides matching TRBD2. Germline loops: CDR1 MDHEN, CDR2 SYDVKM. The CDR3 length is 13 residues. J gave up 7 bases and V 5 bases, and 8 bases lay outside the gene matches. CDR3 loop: CASSPSGRGEQYF. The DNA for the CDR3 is TGTGCCAGCAGTCCCTCGGGGAGGGGAGAGCAGTACTTC.

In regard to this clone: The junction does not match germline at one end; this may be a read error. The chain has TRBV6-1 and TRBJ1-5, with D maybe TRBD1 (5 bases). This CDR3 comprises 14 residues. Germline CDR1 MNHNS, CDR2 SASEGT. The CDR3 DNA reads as TGTGCCAGCCGAACGGGAGGGGTGAATCAGCACCAGCATTTC. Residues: CASRTGGVNQHQHF.

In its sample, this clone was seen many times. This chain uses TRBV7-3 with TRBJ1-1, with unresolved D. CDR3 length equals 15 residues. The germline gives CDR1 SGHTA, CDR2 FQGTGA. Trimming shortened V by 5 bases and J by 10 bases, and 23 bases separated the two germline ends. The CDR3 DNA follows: TGTGCCAGCAGCCAAGAAATCCACAGAATCGAGTTAGCTTTCTTT. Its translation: CASSQEIHRIELAFF.

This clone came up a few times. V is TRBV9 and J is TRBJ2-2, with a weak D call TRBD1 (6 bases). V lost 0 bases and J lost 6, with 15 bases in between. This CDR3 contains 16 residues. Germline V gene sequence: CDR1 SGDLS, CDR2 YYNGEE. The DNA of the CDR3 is TGTGCCAGCAGCGTAGTTGGGACAAGGGGATCCGGGGAGCTGTTTTTT. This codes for CASSVVGTRGSGELFF.

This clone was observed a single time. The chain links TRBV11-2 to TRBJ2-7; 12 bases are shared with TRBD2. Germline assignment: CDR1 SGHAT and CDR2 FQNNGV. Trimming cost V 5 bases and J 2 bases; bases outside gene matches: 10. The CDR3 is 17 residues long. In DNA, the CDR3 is TGTGCCAGCAGCATAGGACTAGCGGGACAGATGCCCTACGAGCAGTACTTC. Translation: CASSIGLAGQMPYEQYF.